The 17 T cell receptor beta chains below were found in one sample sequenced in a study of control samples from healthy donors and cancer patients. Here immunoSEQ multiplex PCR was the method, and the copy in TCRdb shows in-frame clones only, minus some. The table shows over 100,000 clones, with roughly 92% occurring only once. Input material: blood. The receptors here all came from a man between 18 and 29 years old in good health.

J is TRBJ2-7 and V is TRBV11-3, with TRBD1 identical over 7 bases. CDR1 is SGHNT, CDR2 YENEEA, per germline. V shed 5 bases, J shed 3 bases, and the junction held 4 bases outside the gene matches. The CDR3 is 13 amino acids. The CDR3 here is CASSAGQDYEQYF. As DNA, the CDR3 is TGTGCCAGCAGCGCAGGACAGGACTACGAGCAGTACTTC.

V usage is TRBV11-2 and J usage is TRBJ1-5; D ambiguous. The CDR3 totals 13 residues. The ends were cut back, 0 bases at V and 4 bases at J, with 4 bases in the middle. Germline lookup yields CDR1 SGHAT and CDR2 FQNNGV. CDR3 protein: CASSLDRNQPQHF. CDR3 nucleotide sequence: TGTGCCAGCAGCTTAGACCGTAATCAGCCCCAGCATTTT.

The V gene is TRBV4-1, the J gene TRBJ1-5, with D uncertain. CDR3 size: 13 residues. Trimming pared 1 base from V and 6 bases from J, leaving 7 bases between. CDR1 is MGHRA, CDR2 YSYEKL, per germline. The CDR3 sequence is CASSQVVGQPQHF. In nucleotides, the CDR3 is TGCGCCAGCAGCCAAGTGGTAGGTCAGCCCCAGCATTTT.

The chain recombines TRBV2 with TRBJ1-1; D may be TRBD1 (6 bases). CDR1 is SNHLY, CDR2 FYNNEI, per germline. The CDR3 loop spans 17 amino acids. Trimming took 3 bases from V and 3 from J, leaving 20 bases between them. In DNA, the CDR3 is TGTGCCAGCAGTGATTGGGATTGGGGGGGCGGAGACACTGAAGCTTTCTTT. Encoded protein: CASSDWDWGGGDTEAFF.

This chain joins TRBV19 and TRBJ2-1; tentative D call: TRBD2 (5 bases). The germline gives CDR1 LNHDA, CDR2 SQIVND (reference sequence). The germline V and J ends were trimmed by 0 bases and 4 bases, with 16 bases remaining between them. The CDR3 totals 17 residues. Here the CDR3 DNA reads TGTGCCAGTAGTATAGAGTCCCTGCCAGGCGGGTACAATGAGCAGTTCTTC. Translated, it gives CASSIESLPGGYNEQFF.

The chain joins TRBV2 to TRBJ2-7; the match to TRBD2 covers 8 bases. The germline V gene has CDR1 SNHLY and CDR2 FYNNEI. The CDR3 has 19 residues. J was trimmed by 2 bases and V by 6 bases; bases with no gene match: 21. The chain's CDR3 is CASRGRDLKPTSGTYEQYF. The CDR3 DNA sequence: TGTGCCAGCAGAGGCAGGGACCTGAAACCTACTAGCGGAACCTACGAGCAGTACTTC.

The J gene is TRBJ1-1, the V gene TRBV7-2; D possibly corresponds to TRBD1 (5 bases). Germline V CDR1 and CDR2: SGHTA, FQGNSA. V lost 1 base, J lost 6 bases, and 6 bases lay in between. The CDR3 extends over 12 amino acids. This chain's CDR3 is CASSLDRSEAFF. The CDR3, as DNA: TGTGCCAGCAGCTTAGACAGGTCTGAAGCTTTCTTT.

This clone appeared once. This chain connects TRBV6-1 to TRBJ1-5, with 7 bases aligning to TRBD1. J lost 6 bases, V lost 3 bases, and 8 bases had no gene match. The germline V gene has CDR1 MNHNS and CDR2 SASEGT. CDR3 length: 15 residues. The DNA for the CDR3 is TGTGCCAGCAGTGAGAGGGGGCTAGGGAGTCAGCCCCAGCATTTT. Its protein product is CASSERGLGSQPQHF.

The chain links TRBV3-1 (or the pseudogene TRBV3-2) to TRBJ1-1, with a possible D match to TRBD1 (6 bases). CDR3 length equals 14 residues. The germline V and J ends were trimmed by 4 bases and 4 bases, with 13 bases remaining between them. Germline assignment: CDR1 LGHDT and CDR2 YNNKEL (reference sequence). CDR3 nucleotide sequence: TGTGCCAGCAGCCCGAGGGAGGGGGGCACTGAAGCTTTCTTT. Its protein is CASSPREGGTEAFF.

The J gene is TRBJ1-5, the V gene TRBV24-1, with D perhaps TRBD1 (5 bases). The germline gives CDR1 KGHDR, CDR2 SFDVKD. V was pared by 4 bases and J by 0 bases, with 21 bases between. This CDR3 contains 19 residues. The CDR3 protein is CATSDTGTHRPYSNQPQHF. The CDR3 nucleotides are TGTGCCACCAGTGACACCGGGACCCATCGCCCCTATAGCAATCAGCCCCAGCATTTT.

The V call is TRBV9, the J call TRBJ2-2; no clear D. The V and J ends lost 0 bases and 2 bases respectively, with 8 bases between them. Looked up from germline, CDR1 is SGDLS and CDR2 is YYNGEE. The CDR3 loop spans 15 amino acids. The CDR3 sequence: CASSVVESNTGELFF. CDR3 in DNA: TGTGCCAGCAGCGTAGTGGAATCCAACACCGGGGAGCTGTTTTTT. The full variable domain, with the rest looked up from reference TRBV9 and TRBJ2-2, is DSGVTQTPKHLITATGQRVTLRCSPRSGDLSVYWYQQSLDQGLQFLIQYYNGEERAKGNILERFSAQQFPDLHSELNLSSLELGDSALYFCASSVVESNTGELFFGEGSRLTVL.

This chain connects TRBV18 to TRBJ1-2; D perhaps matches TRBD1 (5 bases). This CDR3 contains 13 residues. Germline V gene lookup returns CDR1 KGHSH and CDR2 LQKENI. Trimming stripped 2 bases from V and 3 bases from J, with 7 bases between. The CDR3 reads CASSPAGHYGYTF. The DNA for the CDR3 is TGTGCCAGCTCACCAGCAGGGCACTATGGCTACACCTTC.

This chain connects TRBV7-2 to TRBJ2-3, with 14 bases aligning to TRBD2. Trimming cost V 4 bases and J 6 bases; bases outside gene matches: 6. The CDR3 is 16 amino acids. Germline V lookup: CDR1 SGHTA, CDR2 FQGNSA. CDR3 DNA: TGTGCCAGCAGCTCCGCGGGACTAGCGGGGGCGGATACGCAGTATTTT. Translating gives CASSSAGLAGADTQYF.

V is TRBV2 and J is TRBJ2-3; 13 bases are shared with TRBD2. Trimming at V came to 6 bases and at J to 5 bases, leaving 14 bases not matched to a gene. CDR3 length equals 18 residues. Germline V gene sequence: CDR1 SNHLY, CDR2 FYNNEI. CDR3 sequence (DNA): TGTGCCAGCAGCCCCAGCCCTTGGACTAGCGGGGGAGTAGATACGCAGTATTTT. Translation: CASSPSPWTSGGVDTQYF.

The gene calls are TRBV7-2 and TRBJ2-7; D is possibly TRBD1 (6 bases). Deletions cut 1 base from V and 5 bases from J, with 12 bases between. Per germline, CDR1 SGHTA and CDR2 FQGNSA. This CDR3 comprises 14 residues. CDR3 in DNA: TGTGCCAGCAGCTTAGTGCAGGGGTCCCACGAGCAGTACTTC. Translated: CASSLVQGSHEQYF.

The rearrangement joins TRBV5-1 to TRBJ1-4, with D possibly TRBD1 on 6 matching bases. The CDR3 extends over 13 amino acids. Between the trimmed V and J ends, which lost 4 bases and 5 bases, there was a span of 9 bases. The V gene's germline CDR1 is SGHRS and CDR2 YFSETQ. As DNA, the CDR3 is TGCGCCAGCAGCATACAGGGAAATGAAAAACTGTTTTTT. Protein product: CASSIQGNEKLFF.

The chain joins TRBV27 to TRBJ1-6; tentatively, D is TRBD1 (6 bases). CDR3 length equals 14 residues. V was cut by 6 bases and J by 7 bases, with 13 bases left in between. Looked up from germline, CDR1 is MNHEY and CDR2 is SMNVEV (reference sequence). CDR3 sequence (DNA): TGTGCCAGCAGCTTTACAGGGCCAAATTCACCCCTCCACTTT. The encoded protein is CASSFTGPNSPLHF.